Presented here are 8 T cell receptor beta chains from one specimen sequenced in a study of shared clonotypes between healthy human individuals. Generated by immunoSEQ multiplex PCR, the TCRdb table keeps only in-frame clones and is missing some. The table lists some 2.1 million clones, 95% of them singletons. Sample: naive CD4+ T cells sorted from blood. The subset was: CD45RA+ positively selected. Receptors were obtained from a young man in good health.

This sequence joins TRBV5-1 and TRBJ2-2; the D is unclear. The V end was cut by 5 bases, the J end by 6 bases, with 17 bases between. This CDR3 spans 15 amino acids. Germline assignment: CDR1 SGHRS and CDR2 YFSETQ. This CDR3 is CASRRTAGPPGELFF. CDR3 DNA: TGCGCCAGCAGGAGGACGGCCGGTCCTCCCGGGGAGCTGTTTTTT.

The rearrangement links TRBV2 to TRBJ1-1; D gene uncertain. Germline V gene sequence: CDR1 SNHLY, CDR2 FYNNEI. V was trimmed by 0 bases and J by 3 bases, leaving 8 bases between them. The CDR3 is made up of 14 amino acids. The CDR3 region has the DNA TGTGCCAGCAGTGAAGCGGCGTCGGACACTGAAGCTTTCTTT. This gives the protein CASSEAASDTEAFF.

This clone was observed a single time. The chain uses TRBV5-1 and TRBJ2-4; D possibly corresponds to TRBD1 (5 bases). The CDR3 totals 16 residues. CDR1 and CDR2 (germline): SGHRS, YFSETQ. Between the trimmed V and J ends, which lost 0 bases and 3 bases, there was a span of 13 bases. DNA for the CDR3: TGCGCCAGCAGCTTGGGGCTAGGGGATGGCAAAAACATTCAGTACTTC. It codes for CASSLGLGDGKNIQYF.

The rearrangement uses TRBV7-2 and TRBJ2-5; tentatively, D is TRBD2 (5 bases). The germline V gene has CDR1 SGHTA and CDR2 FQGNSA. This CDR3 has 15 residues. V lost 6 bases and J 1 base, leaving 15 bases between the germline ends. As DNA, the CDR3 is TGTGCCAGCAGAACCAGAGGAGCGGCCCAAGAGACCCAGTACTTC. This gives the protein CASRTRGAAQETQYF.

V gene TRBV6-1 combines with J gene TRBJ1-1, with D perhaps matching TRBD1 (5 bases). The germline gives CDR1 MNHNS, CDR2 SASEGT. This CDR3 has 15 residues. Trimming shortened V by 6 bases and J by 1 base, and 15 bases separated the two germline ends. CDR3 amino acids: CASRVDTSKNTEAFF. In nucleotides, the CDR3 is TGTGCCAGCAGAGTGGACACCTCGAAGAACACTGAAGCTTTCTTT.

This clone was picked up one time. J is TRBJ2-7 and V is TRBV6-5; 7 bases align to TRBD1. V trimming: 2 bases; J trimming: 0 bases; junction bases outside the gene matches: 7. Germline CDR1 is MNHEY and CDR2 is SVGAGI. The CDR3 is 16 residues long. The CDR3 DNA reads as TGTGCCAGCAGTTACGGAGGACAGGTTAACTCCTACGAGCAGTACTTC. Translation: CASSYGGQVNSYEQYF.

The CDR3 region is CATGRNTGELFF. The DNA of the CDR3 is TGTGCCACGGGACGGAACACCGGGGAGCTGTTTTTT. V gene TRBV27 combines with J gene TRBJ2-2; D tentatively fits TRBD1 or TRBD2 (5 bases each). CDR3 length equals 12 residues. Germline V lookup: CDR1 MNHEY, CDR2 SMNVEV (reference sequence). Trimming pared 10 bases from V and 1 base from J, leaving 7 bases between.

The chain is built from TRBV6-6 and TRBJ2-7; D may be TRBD1 or TRBD2 (5 bases each). CDR1 and CDR2 from the germline V gene are MNHNY and SVGAGI (reference sequence). There are 15 residues in the CDR3. V was trimmed by 5 bases and J by 2 bases, leaving 16 bases between them. The CDR3 DNA reads as TGTGCCAGCAGTAGCCGCCGGGACGGAACCTACGAGCAGTACTTC. Its protein product is CASSSRRDGTYEQYF.